The rows below give T cell receptor beta chains drawn from one sample of a study of blood T cells in healthy people across ages. Using its own MiXCR run on the 5' RACE reads, TCRdb lists one record per CDR3 protein. The sample carries fewer than 800,000 distinct CDR3 sequences, about 32% recorded once. Sequenced input: blood. Receptors were obtained from a woman aged 80 or over in good health. CDR3s include the opening cysteine and the closing phenylalanine or tryptophan. The D gene is left open where the match is weak. Only some rows state a clone size, as once, few, many or a class for expanded clones.

>.|17|TRBV4-2|TRBJ2-1|TRBD2
CASSQVKIAGGTNEQFF
TGTGCCAGCAGCCAAGTTAAAATAGCGGGGGGCACCAATGAGCAGTTCTTC
>many|16|TRBV30|TRBJ1-5|.
CAWSVPGVTHGRPQHF
TGTGCCTGGAGTGTCCCTGGTGTTACACACGGAAGGCCCCAGCATTTT
>many|16|TRBV5-1|TRBJ1-1|TRBD1
CASSLSTGALNTEAFF
TGCGCCAGCAGCTTAAGCACAGGGGCTTTGAACACTGAAGCTTTCTTT
>.|16|TRBV4-3|TRBJ2-2|TRBD2
CASSQLAGMNTGERFF
TGCGCCAGCAGCCAATTAGCGGGGATGAACACCGGGGAGCGGTTTTTT
>many|15|TRBV5-1|TRBJ2-1|.
CASSLAVGGRNEQFF
TGCGCCAGCAGCTTGGCCGTCGGGGGGCGGAATGAGCAGTTCTTC
>few|16|TRBV18|TRBJ2-1|TRBD1
CASSLTQGAIYNEQFF
TGTGCCAGCTCACTTACTCAGGGGGCTATCTACAATGAGCAGTTCTTC
>few|14|TRBV18|TRBJ2-7|.
CASSLTDISYEQYF
TGTGCCAGCTCACTAACCGACATCAGCTACGAGCAGTACTTC
>.|15|TRBV7-2|TRBJ2-3|TRBD1
CASSFVGTATDTQYF
TGTGCCAGCAGCTTCGTAGGGACAGCCACAGATACGCAGTATTTT
>many|15|TRBV4-2|TRBJ1-5|.
CASSQGLNSNQPQHF
TGTGCCAGCAGCCAGGGACTGAATAGCAATCAGCCCCAGCATTTT
>once|14|TRBV7-9|TRBJ2-1|.
CASTPPGYYNEQFF
TGTGCCAGCACCCCCCCGGGATACTACAATGAGCAGTTCTTC
>.|13|TRBV7-2|TRBJ2-7|.
CASSLADAYEQYF
TGTGCCAGCAGCTTAGCGGACGCCTACGAGCAGTACTTC
>many|16|TRBV20-1|TRBJ1-6|.
CSASDSSTPYNSPLHF
TGCAGTGCTAGTGATTCGTCAACCCCCTATAATTCACCCCTCCACTTT
>many|13|TRBV7-3|TRBJ1-5|.
CASSQGSGQPQHF
TGTGCCAGCAGCCAGGGGAGTGGGCAGCCCCAGCATTTT
>many|15|TRBV7-8|TRBJ2-1|.
CASSLPGLPYNEQFF
TGTGCCAGCAGCCTACCTGGACTGCCTTACAATGAGCAGTTCTTC
>many|13|TRBV20-1|TRBJ1-4|.
CSAPPPGVKKLFF
TGCAGTGCTCCCCCCCCCGGGGTGAAAAAACTGTTTTTT
>many|15|TRBV7-2|TRBJ2-3|TRBD1
CASSSGQLYTDTQYF
TGTGCCAGCAGCTCGGGACAGCTTTACACAGATACGCAGTATTTT
>.|14|TRBV9|TRBJ2-2|.
CASSRTTNTGELFF
TGTGCCAGCAGCCGTACAACGAACACCGGGGAGCTGTTTTTT
>many|14|TRBV5-1|TRBJ2-7|TRBD1
CASTNPGQVYEQYF
TGCGCCAGCACAAATCCGGGACAGGTCTACGAGCAGTACTTC
>.|14|TRBV20-1|TRBJ2-3|.
CSARDPRTEDTQYF
TGCAGTGCTAGAGACCCCCGGACCGAAGATACGCAGTATTTT
>.|15|TRBV27|TRBJ2-4|TRBD1
CASSKYRGPGSIQYF
TGTGCCAGCAGTAAATACAGGGGGCCGGGGAGCATTCAGTACTTC
>few|13|TRBV5-5|TRBJ1-2|.
CASSVAGDYGYTF
TGTGCCAGCAGCGTGGCAGGTGACTATGGCTACACCTTC
>few|16|TRBV5-1|TRBJ1-1|TRBD1
CASSIDRGRGNTEAFF
TGCGCCAGCAGCATAGACAGGGGAAGGGGGAACACTGAAGCTTTCTTT
>.|14|TRBV29-1|TRBJ2-4|.
CSVDFGLAKNIQYF
TGCAGCGTTGATTTTGGGTTAGCCAAAAACATTCAGTACTTC